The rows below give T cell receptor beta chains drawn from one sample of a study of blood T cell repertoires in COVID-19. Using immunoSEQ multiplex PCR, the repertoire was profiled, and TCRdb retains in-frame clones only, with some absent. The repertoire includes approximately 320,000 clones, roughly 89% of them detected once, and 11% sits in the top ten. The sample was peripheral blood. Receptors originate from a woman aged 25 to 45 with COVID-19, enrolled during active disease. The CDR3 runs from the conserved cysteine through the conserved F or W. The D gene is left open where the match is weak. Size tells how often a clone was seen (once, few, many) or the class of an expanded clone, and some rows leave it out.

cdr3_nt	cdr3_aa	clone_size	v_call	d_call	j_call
TGCGCCAGCCGGGCGGGACCGAGTTCCTACGAGCAGTACTTC	CASRAGPSSYEQYF	once	TRBV5-1	-	TRBJ2-7
TGTGCCAGCAGCCAAGCCGGGGACACTGAAGCTTTCTTT	CASSQAGDTEAFF	-	TRBV4-2	-	TRBJ1-1
TGTGCCAGCAGCCAGGCTCCCCGGACTACCCAAGAGACCCAGTACTTC	CASSQAPRTTQETQYF	-	TRBV5-5	-	TRBJ2-5
TGTGCCAGTAGTGTGTGGGGCCCGTACAATGAGCAGTTCTTC	CASSVWGPYNEQFF	-	TRBV19	-	TRBJ2-1
TGTGCCACCGCTAAACCAACTAGCGGGGCCAGGACAGATACGCAGTATTTT	CATAKPTSGARTDTQYF	once	TRBV15	TRBD2	TRBJ2-3
TGTGCCAGCAGACCTGGAATCGGGGGGCAGACTGAAGCTTTCTTT	CASRPGIGGQTEAFF	-	TRBV5-4	-	TRBJ1-1
TGTGCCACGCAGGTCTCTGGAAACACCATATATTTT	CATQVSGNTIYF	-	TRBV10-3	-	TRBJ1-3
TGTGCCAGCAGATCGGACAGCTCCTACGAGCAGTACTTC	CASRSDSSYEQYF	-	TRBV2	-	TRBJ2-7
TGTGCCAGCAGCTTGAGGCAGTCAACTAATGAAAAACTGTTTTTT	CASSLRQSTNEKLFF	-	TRBV7-9	-	TRBJ1-4
TGTGCCAGCAGTTTGAACAGGGAACTATCTGGAAACACCATATATTTT	CASSLNRELSGNTIYF	-	TRBV28	-	TRBJ1-3
TGTGCCAGCAATCGGGGGATATCTGGCTACACCTTC	CASNRGISGYTF	-	TRBV12-3/TRBV12-4	-	TRBJ1-2
TGTGCCAGCTCACCTCCAAAACTAGGGGGCCCTGAAGCTTTCTTT	CASSPPKLGGPEAFF	-	TRBV18	TRBD1	TRBJ1-1
TGCGCCAGCAGCCAAAAGCCGGGGGGGTCCTACAATGAGCAGTTCTTC	CASSQKPGGSYNEQFF	-	TRBV4-1	TRBD2	TRBJ2-1
TGTGCCAGCAATAATGGGGCGGATACGCAGTATTTT	CASNNGADTQYF	-	TRBV9	-	TRBJ2-3
TGTGCCAGTAGTATGGGGAACAGGGGGACTGAGACTGAAGCTTTCTTT	CASSMGNRGTETEAFF	-	TRBV19	TRBD1	TRBJ1-1
TGTGCCAGCAGTGACCTCCACCAAGAGACCCAGTACTTC	CASSDLHQETQYF	-	TRBV2	-	TRBJ2-5
TGTGCCAGCAGTGAACGGTCAGGGGCCTACGAGCAGTACTTC	CASSERSGAYEQYF	-	TRBV6-4	-	TRBJ2-7
TGTGCCAGCGGCGCGCTAGCTTACAATGAGCAGTTCTTC	CASGALAYNEQFF	-	TRBV2	-	TRBJ2-1
TGTGCCAGCACCCGACCAGGGGGAGCTTTCTTT	CASTRPGGAFF	-	TRBV6-5	TRBD1	TRBJ1-1
TGTGCCAGCAGTTCCTTATCGGGGGGTTCACCCCTCCACTTT	CASSSLSGGSPLHF	-	TRBV28	-	TRBJ1-6
TGTGCCAGCAGCGGGGGGCTAACCTACAATGAGCAGTTCTTC	CASSGGLTYNEQFF	once	TRBV9	-	TRBJ2-1
TGTGCCAGCAGTAAACAGGGAGAGAGTGATACGCAGTATTTT	CASSKQGESDTQYF	-	TRBV6-5	-	TRBJ2-3
TGTGCCAGCAGCCCACGGGGGGGAAAAGCTTTCTTT	CASSPRGGKAFF	-	TRBV9	-	TRBJ1-1
TGTGCCAGCAGCCCGCTGACCGGGACAGGGACTAGTGGCTACACCTTC	CASSPLTGTGTSGYTF	-	TRBV7-9	TRBD1	TRBJ1-2
TGTGCCACCAGCACTAGCGGGGAGAGATACAATGAGCAGTTCTTC	CATSTSGERYNEQFF	-	TRBV24-1	TRBD2	TRBJ2-1
TGTGCCATCAGCGGGGAGAACTCCTACGAGCAGTACTTC	CAISGENSYEQYF	-	TRBV10-3	-	TRBJ2-7
TGTGCCAGCAGCCAGGGCGTAGGGTATGGCTACACCTTC	CASSQGVGYGYTF	-	TRBV5-4	-	TRBJ1-2
TGTGCCAGTAGTGACCGGGACAGATCGGGGAGTTCAAGTGGTCGTGAAAAACTGTTTTTT	CASSDRDRSGSSSGREKLFF	-	TRBV19	TRBD1	TRBJ1-4
TGTGCCAGCAGTTTAATGTTTTTCGGGACATACAATGAGCAGTTCTTC	CASSLMFFGTYNEQFF	many	TRBV28	-	TRBJ2-1
TGTGCCAGCAGTTCCACAGTTGCAACTAATGAAAAACTGTTTTTT	CASSSTVATNEKLFF	-	TRBV6-2/TRBV6-3	-	TRBJ1-4
TGTGCCAGCAGCCCTTCGGGAAGCTATGGCTACACCTTC	CASSPSGSYGYTF	-	TRBV5-6	-	TRBJ1-2
TGTGCCAGTAGTATGGGCTCATTCAACTATGGCTACACCTTC	CASSMGSFNYGYTF	-	TRBV19	-	TRBJ1-2
TGTGCCAGCAGCCAAGTCCCCATTGAAGAGACAGTCTATGGCTACACCTTC	CASSQVPIEETVYGYTF	-	TRBV14	-	TRBJ1-2
TGTGCCAGTAGTATCCTTCTAACAGGGGCTTTTAATCAGCCCCAGCATTTT	CASSILLTGAFNQPQHF	-	TRBV19	TRBD1	TRBJ1-5
TGCAGCGTTGAACCTAGCGGGGGATTTGGGGATACGCAGTATTTT	CSVEPSGGFGDTQYF	-	TRBV29-1	TRBD2	TRBJ2-3
TGCGCCAGCAGCTTTGGTACTAGCGGCACAGATACGCAGTATTTT	CASSFGTSGTDTQYF	-	TRBV5-1	TRBD2	TRBJ2-3
TGCGCCAGCAGCCAAGCTCAGGACAGGTCCTACAATGAGCAGTTCTTC	CASSQAQDRSYNEQFF	-	TRBV4-1	TRBD1	TRBJ2-1
TGTGCCAGCTCACCACCGAGCGGGGCAGAGACCCAGTACTTC	CASSPPSGAETQYF	-	TRBV18	TRBD2	TRBJ2-5
TGCAGCGTTGATACAGCTGGAAACACCATATATTTT	CSVDTAGNTIYF	-	TRBV29-1	-	TRBJ1-3
TGTGCCAGCAGCACCTCAGCAGATACGCAGTATTTT	CASSTSADTQYF	many	TRBV21-1	-	TRBJ2-3
TGTGCCAGCAGCTTGGACCAGGGATTAAGCTACACCTTC	CASSLDQGLSYTF	-	TRBV5-4	-	TRBJ1-2
TGTGCCAGCAGCCGTACTAGCTCCTACAATGAGCAGTTCTTC	CASSRTSSYNEQFF	-	TRBV11-2	-	TRBJ2-1
TGCGCCAGCAGCTTAATGCGCGGGGGGGCGTTGCTGGGAGAGACCCAGTACTTC	CASSLMRGGALLGETQYF	-	TRBV5-1	TRBD2	TRBJ2-5
TGTGCCAGCCGATCTCGGGACAATTTCGGCGTTACAGATACGCAGTATTTT	CASRSRDNFGVTDTQYF	-	TRBV7-9	-	TRBJ2-3
TGCGCCAGCCGACTAGACAGCAATCAGCCCCAGCATTTT	CASRLDSNQPQHF	once	TRBV5-1	-	TRBJ1-5
TGTGCCCCGGCCCGGGATCGCGAAAAACTGTTTTTT	CAPARDREKLFF	-	TRBV9	-	TRBJ1-4
TGTGCCAGCAGGCCACCGGGACAGGGATTAACTGGAAACACCATATATTTT	CASRPPGQGLTGNTIYF	-	TRBV7-9	TRBD1	TRBJ1-3
TGTGCCAGGCGGGACAGGGGCGGCGAGCAGTACTTC	CARRDRGGEQYF	-	TRBV2	TRBD1	TRBJ2-7
TGTGCCAGCAGCTTAGATCCCGGGTCATTGAACACTGAAGCTTTCTTT	CASSLDPGSLNTEAFF	-	TRBV11-2	-	TRBJ1-1
TGTGCCAGCACTACCGTCGCCACAGATACGCAGTATTTT	CASTTVATDTQYF	-	TRBV12-3/TRBV12-4	-	TRBJ2-3
TGTGCCAGCAGTTCATTGGCAGGGGGAGATCAGCCCCAGCATTTT	CASSSLAGGDQPQHF	-	TRBV6-6	TRBD1	TRBJ1-5
TGTGCCAGCAGCTTAGATGGAGGTTGGGAGACCCAGTACTTC	CASSLDGGWETQYF	-	TRBV7-9	-	TRBJ2-5
TGCGCCAGCAGCTTGGCGCAGGGTTACGCGGCCGGGGAGCTGTTTTTT	CASSLAQGYAAGELFF	few	TRBV5-1	-	TRBJ2-2
TGTGCCAGCAGTGCAACAGGGTATCAGCCCCAGCATTTT	CASSATGYQPQHF	-	TRBV12-3/TRBV12-4	-	TRBJ1-5
TGTGCCAGCCATAGGACAGGGAGGGATGAGCAGTTCTTC	CASHRTGRDEQFF	-	TRBV28	-	TRBJ2-1
TGTGCCAGCAGCCAAGATAACGGGGGGGGCCAGTTCTTC	CASSQDNGGGQFF	-	TRBV3-1/TRBV3-2	TRBD2	TRBJ2-1
TGCAGTGCTAGTCGGCTAGGGGGCGCAGTCTCAACTAATGAAAAACTGTTTTTT	CSASRLGGAVSTNEKLFF	-	TRBV20-1	TRBD1	TRBJ1-4
TGTGCCACCAGCCCCACCCGACAGTTAACTGGGGCCAACGTCCTGACTTTC	CATSPTRQLTGANVLTF	-	TRBV15	-	TRBJ2-6
TGTGCCAGCAGCCAAGCATGGGACAGGCTAAAGTACTTC	CASSQAWDRLKYF	-	TRBV14	TRBD1	TRBJ2-4